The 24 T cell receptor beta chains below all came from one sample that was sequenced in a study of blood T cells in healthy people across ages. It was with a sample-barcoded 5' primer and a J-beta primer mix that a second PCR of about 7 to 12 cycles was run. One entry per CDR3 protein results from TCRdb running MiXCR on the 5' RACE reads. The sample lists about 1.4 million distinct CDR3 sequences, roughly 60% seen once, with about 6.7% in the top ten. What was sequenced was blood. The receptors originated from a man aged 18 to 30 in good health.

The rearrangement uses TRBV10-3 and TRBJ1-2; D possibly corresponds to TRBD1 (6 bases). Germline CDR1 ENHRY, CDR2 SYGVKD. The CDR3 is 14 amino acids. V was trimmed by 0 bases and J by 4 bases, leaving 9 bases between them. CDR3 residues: CAISESAGAYGYTF. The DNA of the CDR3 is TGTGCCATCAGTGAGTCCGCAGGGGCCTATGGCTACACCTTC.

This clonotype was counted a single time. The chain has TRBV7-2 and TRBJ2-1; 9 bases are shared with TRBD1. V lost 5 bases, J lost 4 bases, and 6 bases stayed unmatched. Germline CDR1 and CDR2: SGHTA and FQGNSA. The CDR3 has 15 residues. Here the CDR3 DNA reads TGTGCCAGCAGCATCCGGGACAGGGCTTACAATGAGCAGTTCTTC. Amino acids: CASSIRDRAYNEQFF.

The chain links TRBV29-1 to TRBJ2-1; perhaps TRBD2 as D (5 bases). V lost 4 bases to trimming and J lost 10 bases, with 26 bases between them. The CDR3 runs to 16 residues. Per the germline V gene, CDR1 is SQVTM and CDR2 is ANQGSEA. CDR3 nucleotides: TGCAGCGTTGGACTGAAGTATAGCAGGACTGTTGGGGAGCAGTTCTTC. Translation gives CSVGLKYSRTVGEQFF.

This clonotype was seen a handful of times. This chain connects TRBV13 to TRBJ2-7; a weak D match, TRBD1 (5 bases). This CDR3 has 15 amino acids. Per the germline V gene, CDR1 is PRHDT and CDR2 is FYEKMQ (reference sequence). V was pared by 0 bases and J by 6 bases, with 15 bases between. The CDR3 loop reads CASSLGQGPPGEQYF. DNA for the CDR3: TGTGCCAGCAGCTTAGGCCAGGGCCCCCCCGGCGAGCAGTACTTC. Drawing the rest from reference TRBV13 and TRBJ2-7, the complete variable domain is AAGVIQSPRHLIKEKRETATLKCYPIPRHDTVYWYQQGPGQDPQFLISFYEKMQSDKGSIPDRFSAQQFSDYHSELNMSSLELGDSALYFCASSLGQGPPGEQYFGPGTRLTVT.

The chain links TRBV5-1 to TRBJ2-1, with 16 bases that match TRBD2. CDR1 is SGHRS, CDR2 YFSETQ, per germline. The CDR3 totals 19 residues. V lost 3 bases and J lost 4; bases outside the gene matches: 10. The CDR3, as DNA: TGCGCCAGCAGCTGGCTACCGGGACTAGCGGGAGGGCTTTACAATGAGCAGTTCTTC. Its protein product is CASSWLPGLAGGLYNEQFF.

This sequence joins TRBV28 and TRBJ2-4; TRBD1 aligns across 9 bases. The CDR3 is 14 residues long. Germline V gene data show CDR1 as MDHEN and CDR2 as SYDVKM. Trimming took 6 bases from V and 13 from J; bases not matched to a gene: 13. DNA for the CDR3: TGTGCCAGCAGAACGCCGGGACAGGGTGTAGAGCAGTACTTC. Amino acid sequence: CASRTPGQGVEQYF.

Written as DNA, the CDR3 is TGTGCCATCAGCTACGTAAGAAACAGCACCGGGGAGCTGTTTTTT. Translated, it gives CAISYVRNSTGELFF. The chain joins TRBV10-3 to TRBJ2-2, with unresolved D. The CDR3 is made up of 15 amino acids. The germline CDR1 and CDR2 sequences are ENHRY and SYGVKD. The V and J ends lost 6 bases and 4 bases respectively, with 15 bases between them.

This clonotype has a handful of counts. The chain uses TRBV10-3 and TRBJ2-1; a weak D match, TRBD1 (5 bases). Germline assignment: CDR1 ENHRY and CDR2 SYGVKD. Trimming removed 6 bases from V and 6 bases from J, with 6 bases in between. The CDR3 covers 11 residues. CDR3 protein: CAISQGNEQFF. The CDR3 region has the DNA TGTGCCATCAGCCAGGGCAATGAGCAGTTCTTC.

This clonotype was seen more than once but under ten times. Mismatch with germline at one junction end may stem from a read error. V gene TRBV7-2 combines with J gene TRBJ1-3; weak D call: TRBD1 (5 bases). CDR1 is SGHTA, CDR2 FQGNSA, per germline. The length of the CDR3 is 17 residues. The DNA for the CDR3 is TGTGCCAGCGGCTTAGTATCGGGGGAAAACTCTGGAAACACCATATATTTT. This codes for CASGLVSGENSGNTIYF.

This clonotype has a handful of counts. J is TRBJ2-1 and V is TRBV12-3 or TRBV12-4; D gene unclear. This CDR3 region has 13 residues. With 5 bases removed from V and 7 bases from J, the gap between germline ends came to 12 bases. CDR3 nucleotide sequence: TGTGCCAGCAGTCCCCGGTTAAGGAATGAGCAGTTCTTC. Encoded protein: CASSPRLRNEQFF.

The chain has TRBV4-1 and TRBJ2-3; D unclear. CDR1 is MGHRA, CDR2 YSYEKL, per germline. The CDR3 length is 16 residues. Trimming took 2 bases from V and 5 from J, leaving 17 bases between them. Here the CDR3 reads CASSQTPLEIGDTQYF. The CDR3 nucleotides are TGCGCCAGCAGCCAAACCCCCTTGGAGATAGGAGATACGCAGTATTTT.

The CDR3: CASSLEGVRLAGDNEQFF. For the CDR3, the DNA is TGCGCCAGCAGCTTGGAGGGAGTTAGACTAGCGGGTGACAATGAGCAGTTCTTC. The chain combines TRBV5-1 with TRBJ2-1; 10 bases line up with TRBD2. Germline V gene lookup returns CDR1 SGHRS and CDR2 YFSETQ. This CDR3 has 18 residues. Trimming took 0 bases from V and 5 from J; bases not matched to a gene: 11.

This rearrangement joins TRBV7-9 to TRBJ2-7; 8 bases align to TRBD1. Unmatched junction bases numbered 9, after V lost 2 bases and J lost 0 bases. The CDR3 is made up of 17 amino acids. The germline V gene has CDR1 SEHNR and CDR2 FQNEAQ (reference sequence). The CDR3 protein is CASSLISGGQGSYEQYF. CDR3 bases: TGTGCCAGCAGCTTAATTTCTGGAGGACAGGGCTCCTACGAGCAGTACTTC.

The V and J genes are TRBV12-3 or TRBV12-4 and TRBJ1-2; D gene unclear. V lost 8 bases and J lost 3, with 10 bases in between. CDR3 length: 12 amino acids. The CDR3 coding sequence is TGTGCCAGCGGATCCAGTCACTATGGCTACACCTTC. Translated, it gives CASGSSHYGYTF.

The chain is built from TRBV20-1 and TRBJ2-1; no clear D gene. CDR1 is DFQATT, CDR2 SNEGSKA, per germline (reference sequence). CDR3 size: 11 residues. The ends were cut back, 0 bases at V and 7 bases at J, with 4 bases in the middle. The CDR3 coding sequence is TGCAGTGCTAGAGATGAAAATGAGCAGTTCTTC. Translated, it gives CSARDENEQFF.

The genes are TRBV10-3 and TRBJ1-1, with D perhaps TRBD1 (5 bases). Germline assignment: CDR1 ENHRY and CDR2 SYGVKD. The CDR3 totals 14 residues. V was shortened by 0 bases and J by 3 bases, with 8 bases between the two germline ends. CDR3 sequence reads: CAISESEGHTEAFF. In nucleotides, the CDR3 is TGTGCCATCAGTGAGTCGGAGGGACACACTGAAGCTTTCTTT.

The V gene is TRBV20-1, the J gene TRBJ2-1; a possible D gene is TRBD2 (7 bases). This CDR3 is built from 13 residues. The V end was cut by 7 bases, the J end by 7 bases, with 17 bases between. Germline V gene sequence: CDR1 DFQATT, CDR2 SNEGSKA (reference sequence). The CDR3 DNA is TGCAGTGTTGCGGGGGCCAAGTATAATGAGCAGTTCTTC. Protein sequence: CSVAGAKYNEQFF.

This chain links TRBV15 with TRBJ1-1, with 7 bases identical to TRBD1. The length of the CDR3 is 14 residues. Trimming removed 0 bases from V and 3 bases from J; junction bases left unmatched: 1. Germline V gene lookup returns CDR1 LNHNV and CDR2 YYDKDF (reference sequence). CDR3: CATSRDGTDTEAFF. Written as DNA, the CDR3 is TGTGCCACCAGCAGAGACGGGACAGACACTGAAGCTTTCTTT.

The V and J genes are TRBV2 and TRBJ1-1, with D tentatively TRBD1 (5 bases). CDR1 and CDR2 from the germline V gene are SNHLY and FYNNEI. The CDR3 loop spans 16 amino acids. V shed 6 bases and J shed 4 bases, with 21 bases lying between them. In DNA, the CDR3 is TGTGCCAGCAGCGCTCGCCGGGACGGCCTGGGCACTGAAGCTTTCTTT. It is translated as CASSARRDGLGTEAFF.

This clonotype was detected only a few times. CDR3 nucleotides: TGTGCCAGCAGCCTTTACGGGGAGGGGGCCAACGTCCTGACTTTC. Its protein is CASSLYGEGANVLTF. The rearrangement links TRBV7-2 to TRBJ2-6; tentative D call: TRBD2 (5 bases). The ends were cut back, 5 bases at V and 4 bases at J, with 12 bases in the middle. The germline gives CDR1 SGHTA, CDR2 FQGNSA. The CDR3 loop spans 15 amino acids.

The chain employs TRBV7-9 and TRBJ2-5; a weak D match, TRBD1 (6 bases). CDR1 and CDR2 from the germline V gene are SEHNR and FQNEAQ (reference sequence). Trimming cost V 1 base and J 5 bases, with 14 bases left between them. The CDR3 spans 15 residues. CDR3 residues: CASSLGATGKETQYF. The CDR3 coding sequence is TGTGCCAGCAGCTTAGGGGCAACAGGGAAGGAGACCCAGTACTTC.

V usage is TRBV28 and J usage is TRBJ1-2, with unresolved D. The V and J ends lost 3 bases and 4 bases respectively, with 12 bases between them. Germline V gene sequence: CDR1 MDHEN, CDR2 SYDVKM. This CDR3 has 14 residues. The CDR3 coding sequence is TGTGCCAGCAGTTTCCCCGGGAATTTCTATGGCTACACCTTC. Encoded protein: CASSFPGNFYGYTF.

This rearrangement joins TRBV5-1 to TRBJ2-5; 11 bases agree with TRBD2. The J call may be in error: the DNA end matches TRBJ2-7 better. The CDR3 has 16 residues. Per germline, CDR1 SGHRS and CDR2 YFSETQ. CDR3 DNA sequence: TGCGCCAGCAGCCATAGCACTAGCGGGGGAACCTACGAGCAGTACTTC. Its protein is CASSHSTSGGTYEQYF.

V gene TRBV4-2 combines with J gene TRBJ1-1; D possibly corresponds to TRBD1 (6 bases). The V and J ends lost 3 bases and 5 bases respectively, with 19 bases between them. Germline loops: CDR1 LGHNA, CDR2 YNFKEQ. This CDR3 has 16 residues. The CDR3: CASSHPQAGAKTEAFF. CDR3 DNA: TGTGCCAGCAGCCACCCCCAGGCGGGGGCGAAAACTGAAGCTTTCTTT.